This T cell receptor beta chain was recorded in a study of T cell responses to AZD1222 COVID-19 vaccine. Study observations and caveats: White British ancestry dominated among donors, who included more females, and clonal diversity was possibly underestimated. Unmutated variant regions reportedly attract nearly half of all spike-specific TCRs.

The germline CDR1 and CDR2 sequences are GTSNPN and SVGIG (reference sequence). The CDR3 extends over 14 amino acids. V gave up 2 bases and J gave up 5 bases, with 15 bases separating them. Measured with immunoSEQ multiplex PCR; TCRdb has only the in-frame clones, and not every one. The top ten clones hold more than 5.5% of a sample with some 120,000 clones, over 75% of them seen once. On this clone itself: What it binds is unknown.

Material: peripheral blood, obtained on day 0 of AZD1222 vaccination. The V gene is TRBV30, the J gene TRBJ1-1, with D hard to call. The receptor was isolated from an adult in good health. The CDR3 DNA sequence: TGTGCCTGGAGTCTCGGTGCGGTAAGAACTGAAGCTTTCTTT. The encoded protein is CAWSLGAVRTEAFF.